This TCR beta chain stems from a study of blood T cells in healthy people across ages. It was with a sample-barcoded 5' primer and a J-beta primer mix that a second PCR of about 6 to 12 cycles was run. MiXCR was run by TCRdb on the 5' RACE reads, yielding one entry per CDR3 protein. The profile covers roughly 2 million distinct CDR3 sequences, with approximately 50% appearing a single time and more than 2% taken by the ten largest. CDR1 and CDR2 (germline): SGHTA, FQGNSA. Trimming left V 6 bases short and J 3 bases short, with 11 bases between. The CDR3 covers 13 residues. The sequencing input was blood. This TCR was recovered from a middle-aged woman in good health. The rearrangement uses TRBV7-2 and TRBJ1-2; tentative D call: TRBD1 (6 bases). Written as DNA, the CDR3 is TGTGCCAGCAGGCCAACAGGGTACTATGGCTACACCTTC. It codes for CASRPTGYYGYTF.